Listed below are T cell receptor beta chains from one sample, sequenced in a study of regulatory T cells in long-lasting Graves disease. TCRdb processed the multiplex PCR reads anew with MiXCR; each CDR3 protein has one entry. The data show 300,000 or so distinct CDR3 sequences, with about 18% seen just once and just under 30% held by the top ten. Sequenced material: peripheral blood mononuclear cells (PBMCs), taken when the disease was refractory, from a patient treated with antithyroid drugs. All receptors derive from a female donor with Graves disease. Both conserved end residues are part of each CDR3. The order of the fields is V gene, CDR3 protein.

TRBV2,CASSRTYEQFF
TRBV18,CASSPPRQGNEKLFF
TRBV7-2,CASSSTVPGTEAFF
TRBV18,CASSRDQATEAFF
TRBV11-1,CASSPFVDPNTEAFF
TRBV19,CASSIGGTPRGQPQHF
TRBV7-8,CASSLEIGPYGYTF
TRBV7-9,CASTPMGRSSYEQYF
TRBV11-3,CASSLDSGQVYNEQFF
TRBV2,CASRGKTVNNYEQYF
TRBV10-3,CAITPGQGSDNEQFF
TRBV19,CASRTFSYYGYTF
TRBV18,CASSHLQGAYEQYF
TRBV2,CASGGSPFEQYF
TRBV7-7,CASSVTGGYEQYF
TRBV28,CASGSVRVGRGGYTF
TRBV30,CAWSVRVRGLHYGYTF
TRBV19,CASTPWVRQGINQPQHF
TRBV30,CAWRGWGSNQPQHF
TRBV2,CATVAQGAYGYTF
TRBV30,CAWSSGGPETQYF
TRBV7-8,CASSSSARAGGTQYF
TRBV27,CASRMAGGQETQYF
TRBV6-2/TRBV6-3,CASFFDGGGGQPQHF